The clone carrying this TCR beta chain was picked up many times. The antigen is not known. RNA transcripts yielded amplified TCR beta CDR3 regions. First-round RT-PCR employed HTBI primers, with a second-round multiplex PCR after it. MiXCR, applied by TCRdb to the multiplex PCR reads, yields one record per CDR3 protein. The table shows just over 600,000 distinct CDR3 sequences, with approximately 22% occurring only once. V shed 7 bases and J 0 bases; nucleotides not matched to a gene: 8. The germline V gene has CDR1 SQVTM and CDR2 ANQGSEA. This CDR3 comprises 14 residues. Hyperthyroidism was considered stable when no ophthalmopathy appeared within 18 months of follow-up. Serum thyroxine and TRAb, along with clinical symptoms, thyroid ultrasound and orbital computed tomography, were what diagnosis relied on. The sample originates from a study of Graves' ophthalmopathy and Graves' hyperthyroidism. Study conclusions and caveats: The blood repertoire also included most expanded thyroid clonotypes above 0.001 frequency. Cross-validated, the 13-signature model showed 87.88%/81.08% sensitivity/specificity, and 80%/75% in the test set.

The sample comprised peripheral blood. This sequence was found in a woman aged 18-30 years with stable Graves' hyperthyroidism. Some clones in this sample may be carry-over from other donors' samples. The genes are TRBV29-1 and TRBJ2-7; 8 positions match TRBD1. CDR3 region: CSAVGTGNSYEQYF. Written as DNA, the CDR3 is TGCAGCGCCGTAGGGACAGGAAACTCCTACGAGCAGTACTTC.